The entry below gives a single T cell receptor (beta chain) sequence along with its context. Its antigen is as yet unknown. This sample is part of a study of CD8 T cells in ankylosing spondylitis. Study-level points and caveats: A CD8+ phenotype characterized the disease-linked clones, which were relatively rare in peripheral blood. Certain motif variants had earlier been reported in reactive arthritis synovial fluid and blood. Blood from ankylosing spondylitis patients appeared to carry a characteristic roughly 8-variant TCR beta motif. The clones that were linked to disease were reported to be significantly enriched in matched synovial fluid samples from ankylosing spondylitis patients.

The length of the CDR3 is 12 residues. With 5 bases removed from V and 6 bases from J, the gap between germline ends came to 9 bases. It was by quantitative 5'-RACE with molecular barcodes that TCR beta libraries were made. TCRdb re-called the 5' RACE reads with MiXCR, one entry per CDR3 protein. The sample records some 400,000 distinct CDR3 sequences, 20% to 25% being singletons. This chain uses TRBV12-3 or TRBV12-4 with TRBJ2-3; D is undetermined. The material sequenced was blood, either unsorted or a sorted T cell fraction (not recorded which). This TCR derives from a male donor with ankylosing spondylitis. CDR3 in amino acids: CASSPSRDTQYF. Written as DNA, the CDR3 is TGTGCCAGCAGTCCGAGTCGCGATACGCAGTATTTT.